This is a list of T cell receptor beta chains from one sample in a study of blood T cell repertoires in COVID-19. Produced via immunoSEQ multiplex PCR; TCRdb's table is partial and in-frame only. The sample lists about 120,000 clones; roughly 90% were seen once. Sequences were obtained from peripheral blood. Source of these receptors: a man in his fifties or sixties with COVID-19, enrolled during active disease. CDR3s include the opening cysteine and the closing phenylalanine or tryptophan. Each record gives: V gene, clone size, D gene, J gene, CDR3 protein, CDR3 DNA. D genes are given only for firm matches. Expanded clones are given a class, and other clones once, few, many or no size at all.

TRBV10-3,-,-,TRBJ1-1,CAISEGQREAFF,TGTGCCATCAGTGAGGGACAGCGTGAAGCTTTCTTT
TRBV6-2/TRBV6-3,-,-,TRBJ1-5,CASSYDQINQPQHF,TGTGCCAGCAGTTACGATCAGATCAATCAGCCCCAGCATTTT
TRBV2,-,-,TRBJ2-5,CASSAPSRETQYF,TGTGCCAGCAGTGCCCCGTCGCGAGAGACCCAGTACTTC
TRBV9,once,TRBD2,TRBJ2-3,CASSVEGGGATDTQYF,TGTGCCAGCAGCGTAGAGGGCGGGGGGGCGACAGATACGCAGTATTTT
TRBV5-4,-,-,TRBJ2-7,CASSFDRYSYEQYF,TGTGCCAGCAGCTTCGACAGGTACTCCTACGAGCAGTACTTC
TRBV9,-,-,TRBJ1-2,CASSDSYGYTF,TGTGCCAGCAGTGACAGCTATGGCTACACCTTC
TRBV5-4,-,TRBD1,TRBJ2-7,CASRFNPGQGYEQYF,TGTGCCAGCAGATTCAATCCGGGACAGGGTTACGAGCAGTACTTC
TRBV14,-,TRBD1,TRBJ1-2,CASSRTGVVGYTF,TGTGCCAGCAGCCGTACAGGGGTTGTCGGCTACACCTTC
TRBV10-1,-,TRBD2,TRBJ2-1,CASSGVGLAGAYNEQFF,TGCGCCAGCAGTGGGGTTGGACTAGCGGGGGCCTACAATGAGCAGTTCTTC
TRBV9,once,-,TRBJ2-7,CASSGGTTSYEQYF,TGTGCCAGCAGCGGTGGGACAACCTCCTACGAGCAGTACTTC
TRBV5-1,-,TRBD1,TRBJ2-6,CASSAPGQSSGANVLTF,TGCGCCAGCAGCGCTCCGGGACAGAGCTCTGGGGCCAACGTCCTGACTTTC
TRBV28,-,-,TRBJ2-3,CASSLGGLTDTQYF,TGTGCCAGCAGCCTCGGAGGGCTCACAGATACGCAGTATTTT
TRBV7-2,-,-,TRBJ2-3,CASARQITDTQYF,TGTGCCTCGGCGCGGCAGATCACAGATACGCAGTATTTT
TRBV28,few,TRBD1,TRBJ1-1,CASSAGGTEAFF,TGTGCCAGCAGCGCAGGGGGCACTGAAGCTTTCTTT
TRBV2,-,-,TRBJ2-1,CASSDERQTNNEQFF,TGTGCCAGCAGTGACGAGAGGCAGACCAACAATGAGCAGTTCTTC
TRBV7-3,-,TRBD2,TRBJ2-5,CASSPGLPRQTQYF,TGTGCCAGCAGCCCGGGACTACCAAGACAGACCCAGTACTTC
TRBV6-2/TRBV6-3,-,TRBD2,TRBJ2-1,CASSYLAGRNEQFF,TGTGCCAGCAGTTACCTAGCGGGGAGGAATGAGCAGTTCTTC
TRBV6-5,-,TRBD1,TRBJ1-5,CASSQGAGGNQPQHF,TGTGCCAGCAGCCAGGGGGCAGGGGGCAATCAGCCCCAGCATTTT
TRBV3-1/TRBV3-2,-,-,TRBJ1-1,CASSQDNRRNTEAFF,TGTGCCAGCAGCCAAGATAACAGGAGGAACACTGAAGCTTTCTTT
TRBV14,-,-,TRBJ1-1,CASSQKAGGATEAFF,TGTGCCAGCAGCCAGAAGGCGGGGGGGGCCACTGAAGCTTTCTTT
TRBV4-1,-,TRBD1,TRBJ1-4,CASNQPGQGKKLFF,TGCGCCAGCAACCAACCGGGACAGGGGAAAAAACTGTTTTTT
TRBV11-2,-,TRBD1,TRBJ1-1,CASSLDPGGTEAFF,TGTGCCAGCAGCTTAGACCCAGGGGGCACTGAAGCTTTCTTT
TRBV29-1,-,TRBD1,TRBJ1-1,CSGGDREWNTEAFF,TGCAGCGGGGGGGACAGGGAATGGAACACTGAAGCTTTCTTT
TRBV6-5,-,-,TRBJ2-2,CASSSRRRGTGELFF,TGTGCCAGCAGTTCCCGAAGGCGAGGCACCGGGGAGCTGTTTTTT
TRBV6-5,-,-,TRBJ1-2,CASRGSGSYGYTF,TGTGCCAGCAGGGGGTCGGGGTCCTATGGCTACACCTTC
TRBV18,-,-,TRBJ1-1,CASSPSGNTEAFF,TGTGCCAGCTCACCATCGGGAAACACTGAAGCTTTCTTT
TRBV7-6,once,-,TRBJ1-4,CASSRSGEKLFF,TGTGCCAGCAGCCGGAGCGGGGAAAAACTGTTTTTT
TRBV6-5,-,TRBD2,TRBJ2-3,CASSLRGDTDTQYF,TGTGCCAGCAGTCTGCGGGGGGACACAGATACGCAGTATTTT
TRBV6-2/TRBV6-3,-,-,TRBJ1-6,CASSRDNYNSPLHF,TGTGCCAGCAGTCGGGACAACTATAATTCACCCCTCCACTTT
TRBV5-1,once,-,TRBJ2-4,CASSFSEENIQYF,TGCGCCAGCAGCTTTTCGGAGGAGAACATTCAGTACTTC
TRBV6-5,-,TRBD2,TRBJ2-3,CASSSPLAGDQDTQYF,TGTGCCAGCAGTTCCCCCCTAGCGGGGGACCAAGATACGCAGTATTTT
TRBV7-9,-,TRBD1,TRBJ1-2,CASSLGTDTNYGYTF,TGTGCCAGCAGCCTCGGGACAGATACTAACTATGGCTACACCTTC
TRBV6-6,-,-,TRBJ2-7,CASRPPQALSYEQYF,TGTGCCAGCAGACCCCCCCAGGCGCTCTCCTACGAGCAGTACTTC